One sample yielded the 7 T cell receptor beta chains listed below, sequenced in a study of blood T cell repertoires in COVID-19. The protocol was immunoSEQ multiplex PCR, while the TCRdb copy is restricted to in-frame clones and leaves out a portion. The data show 100,000 to 150,000 clones, just under 85% seen once. The sample comprised peripheral blood. These receptors originate from a woman aged 45-65 years with acute or convalescent COVID-19.

Only a few counts were recorded for this clone. The V call is TRBV2, the J call TRBJ1-5, with D possibly being TRBD1 (5 bases). V gave up 1 base and J gave up 0 bases, with 13 bases separating them. The germline gives CDR1 SNHLY, CDR2 FYNNEI. The CDR3 sequence is 17 residues long. The CDR3 DNA sequence: TGTGCCAGCAGTGAAGGGCAGGGCCTGAATAGCAATCAGCCCCAGCATTTT. Its protein product is CASSEGQGLNSNQPQHF.

The rearrangement links TRBV6-5 to TRBJ2-1; D possibly corresponds to TRBD1 (6 bases). The CDR3 runs to 12 residues. CDR1 is MNHEY, CDR2 SVGAGI, per germline. V lost 5 bases and J lost 8, with 10 bases in between. The CDR3 protein is CASSIQGDEQFF. The CDR3 DNA sequence: TGTGCCAGCAGTATACAGGGTGATGAGCAGTTCTTC.

This chain uses TRBV27 with TRBJ1-1; perhaps TRBD1 as D (6 bases). Deletions cut 4 bases from V and 2 bases from J, with 11 bases between. This CDR3 spans 14 amino acids. Germline values: CDR1 MNHEY, CDR2 SMNVEV (reference sequence). CDR3: CASSSDRLNTEAFF. The CDR3 DNA reads TGTGCCAGCAGTTCTGACAGGTTAAACACTGAAGCTTTCTTT.

The J gene is TRBJ1-1, the V gene TRBV6-1; D remains ambiguous. V lost 3 bases and J 1 base, leaving 6 bases between the germline ends. The CDR3 runs to 13 residues. Looked up from germline, CDR1 is MNHNS and CDR2 is SASEGT. In DNA form, the CDR3 reads TGTGCCAGCAGTGAGTCTCGGAACACTGAAGCTTTCTTT. It encodes CASSESRNTEAFF.

This sequence joins TRBV5-1 and TRBJ2-3; 9 positions agree with TRBD2. Germline V gene sequence: CDR1 SGHRS, CDR2 YFSETQ. CDR3 length equals 18 residues. The J segment lost 5 bases and the V segment lost 4 bases, leaving 17 bases of the junction unmatched. CDR3 bases: TGCGCCAGCAGCCCGCGGTGGGGGAGCGGGGGGAAGGAAGATACGCAGTATTTT. Translating gives CASSPRWGSGGKEDTQYF.

V is TRBV6-5 and J is TRBJ1-1, with 7 positions matching TRBD1. Germline loops: CDR1 MNHEY, CDR2 SVGAGI. This CDR3 is built from 13 residues. Trimming cost V 11 bases and J 0 bases; bases outside gene matches: 6. Here the CDR3 reads CAANRGMNTEAFF. The CDR3 DNA reads as TGTGCCGCGAACAGGGGAATGAACACTGAAGCTTTCTTT.

The rearrangement uses TRBV4-1 and TRBJ1-5, with D possibly TRBD1 on 6 matching bases. Trimming took off 0 bases at V and 3 bases at J, with 12 bases between the two ends. CDR1 MGHRA and CDR2 YSYEKL come from the germline V gene. The CDR3 contains 16 residues. CDR3 coding DNA: TGCGCCAGCAGCCAAGATTGGCAGGGGAACAATCAGCCCCAGCATTTT. Protein product: CASSQDWQGNNQPQHF.